This T cell receptor beta chain was sequenced for a study of T cell clonality in common variable immunodeficiency. Study outcomes and limitations: In common variable immunodeficiency, TCR beta chains reportedly carried fewer deletions and N-nucleotide insertions.

Germline V CDR1 and CDR2: DFQATT, SNEGSKA (reference sequence). This CDR3 has 13 residues. V lost 8 bases to trimming and J lost 5 bases; unmatched junction nucleotides: 9. TCRdb's copy holds only in-frame clones and misses some; the assay was immunoSEQ multiplex PCR. The sample has about 33,000 clones, none seen only once. CVID subjects were neither ill nor on immunomodulatory or immunosuppressive medication at sampling. This clone was recorded at least ten times. Its antigen is still unknown. The sequenced fragment ends 3 residues before the CDR3 boundary, so the rest is inferred from the germline J gene.

Sequencing was carried out using peripheral blood mononuclear cells. The chain is built from TRBV20-1 and TRBJ2-5; TRBD1 matches 9 bases. This clonotype originated in a human donor with common variable immunodeficiency. CDR3 DNA (partial): TGCAGTACCCTACAGGGGGCCAGGGAGACC. Its protein product is CSTLQGARET. The whole CDR3 sequence is CSTLQGARETQYF.